Listed below are T cell receptor beta chains from one sample, sequenced in a study of early T cells in non-severe SARS-CoV-2 infection. TCRdb re-derived calls from the 5' RACE reads in MiXCR, one entry per CDR3 protein. The sample gives just under 60,000 distinct CDR3 sequences, 8.9% of which show up once; under 20% is in the top ten. The sequencing input was whole blood. The source is an adult who was a healthcare worker with PCR-confirmed SARS-CoV-2 infection or an uninfected control (not recorded which). Each CDR3 is given with its conserved first and last residue. The D gene is left open where the match is weak. Clone size is not always given. Where it is, it says once, few, many or a class for expanded clones.

TRBV5-1	TRBD2	TRBJ2-5	NA	TGCGCCAGCAGCACCTCTAGCGGGAGTGTGAGAGAGACCCAGTACTTC	CASSTSSGSVRETQYF
TRBV9	NA	TRBJ2-5	NA	TGTGCCAGCAATCCCGGAGGGGGAGAGACCCAGTACTTC	CASNPGGGETQYF
TRBV28	TRBD2	TRBJ2-3	few	TGTGCCAGCAGCCGAACTAGCGGGAGTATGGATACGCAGTATTTT	CASSRTSGSMDTQYF
TRBV6-2/TRBV6-3	TRBD2	TRBJ2-7	few	TGTGCCAGCAGTTACGGGGGGACTAGCGGTTCCTACGAGCAGTACTTC	CASSYGGTSGSYEQYF
TRBV2	TRBD1	TRBJ2-7	NA	TGTGCCAGTCGAGATGGGACAGGGTGGTCCTACGAGCAGTACTTC	CASRDGTGWSYEQYF
TRBV28	NA	TRBJ2-7	NA	TGTGCCAGCCTCCGCCCTCCGTCAGCATACGAGCAGTACTTC	CASLRPPSAYEQYF
TRBV4-3	NA	TRBJ2-7	few	TGCGCCAGCAGCCAAGATTCACTAGCTCTTGGGGAGCAGTACTTC	CASSQDSLALGEQYF
TRBV11-2	TRBD2	TRBJ2-1	medium-sized	TGTGCCAGCAGCTCAATTAGCGGGAGGGCCCTATACAATGAGCAGTTCTTC	CASSSISGRALYNEQFF
TRBV7-9	NA	TRBJ1-6	many	TGTGCCAGCAGCCGCAGGGGTGCACCCCTCCACTTT	CASSRRGAPLHF
TRBV29-1	TRBD1	TRBJ2-1	NA	TGCAGCGTTGATTCGCTACAGGGGTTCCACTATGAGCAGTTCTTC	CSVDSLQGFHYEQFF
TRBV13	TRBD1	TRBJ2-3	NA	TGTGCCAGCAGCTCGCGACAGGGGAAACCTACGCAGTATTTT	CASSSRQGKPTQYF
TRBV6-5	NA	TRBJ2-2	many	TGTGCCAGCAGAAACCAAGTAAACACCGGGGAGCTGTTTTTT	CASRNQVNTGELFF
TRBV7-9	NA	TRBJ1-2	many	TGTGCCAGCAGCTCGAACACGGGGGGCTTCTATGGCTACACCTTC	CASSSNTGGFYGYTF
TRBV3-1	NA	TRBJ1-2	NA	TGTGCCAGCAGCCAAGGACAGCGCTATGGCTACACCTTC	CASSQGQRYGYTF
TRBV9	TRBD2	TRBJ2-1	many	TGTGCCAGCAGAGCTAGCGGTTACAATGAGCAGTTCTTC	CASRASGYNEQFF
TRBV27	TRBD1	TRBJ1-2	many	TGTGCCAGCCGACGGGACAGGAACTATGGCTACACCTTC	CASRRDRNYGYTF
TRBV7-9	TRBD2	TRBJ2-3	few	TGTGCCAGCAGCCCTAGAGGACTAGCGGGATTGGGAGATACGCAGTATTTT	CASSPRGLAGLGDTQYF
TRBV7-8	NA	TRBJ1-6	NA	TGTGCCAGCAGCTCTGGACGGAGCTCCTATAATTCACCCCTCCACTTT	CASSSGRSSYNSPLHF
TRBV7-9	NA	TRBJ1-5	NA	TGTGCCAGCAGCGAAGGCAATAATCAGCCCCAGCATTTT	CASSEGNNQPQHF
TRBV4-2	NA	TRBJ2-1	NA	TGTGCCAGCAGCCCCTATCTGGAGCGCACCAATGAGCAGTTCTTC	CASSPYLERTNEQFF
TRBV4-2	NA	TRBJ1-6	many	TGTGCCAGCAGCCAAGATTGGAACAGCATTAATTCACCCCTCCACTTT	CASSQDWNSINSPLHF
TRBV7-8	TRBD2	TRBJ2-1	many	TGTGCCAGCAGCTTATTGGGGACTAGCTCCCATGAGCAGTTCTTC	CASSLLGTSSHEQFF
TRBV20-1	NA	TRBJ1-1	many	TGCAGTGCTCAAAAGTCCGACAGGAACACTGAAGCTTTCTTT	CSAQKSDRNTEAFF
TRBV28	NA	TRBJ2-7	few	TGTGCCAGCAGTCTCAATAGGCAGTACTTC	CASSLNRQYF
TRBV6-6	TRBD1	TRBJ1-2	few	TGTGCCAGCAGTCCTAGGACAGGCCGTCTTAACTATGGCTACACCTTC	CASSPRTGRLNYGYTF
TRBV6-1	NA	TRBJ2-1	NA	TGTGCCAGCAGCGGGGACTCCGGGGCCTACAATGAGCAGTTCTTC	CASSGDSGAYNEQFF
TRBV7-2	NA	TRBJ2-1	few	TGTGCCAGCAGCTTAGTGGTCCCCAATGAGCAGTTCTTC	CASSLVVPNEQFF
TRBV28	TRBD1	TRBJ2-5	few	TGTGCCAGCAGTTTAGGGGGAAGTTGGACAGGGGATAAAGAGACCCAGTACTTC	CASSLGGSWTGDKETQYF
TRBV6-2/TRBV6-3	TRBD1	TRBJ2-7	NA	TGTGCCAGCAGTCCGGACAGGGCCTACGAGCAGTACTTC	CASSPDRAYEQYF
TRBV7-9	TRBD1	TRBJ1-5	many	TGTGCCAGCAGCCAAGGGACAGGGTGGCGCAATCAGCCCCAGCATTTT	CASSQGTGWRNQPQHF
TRBV20-1	NA	TRBJ2-7	NA	TGCAGTACTAGATTGGGCGGCTTCTACGAGCAGTACTTC	CSTRLGGFYEQYF
TRBV7-9	TRBD2	TRBJ2-1	many	TGTGCCAGCAACCTCGGGACTAGTAGCAATGAGCAGTTCTTC	CASNLGTSSNEQFF